This T cell receptor (beta chain) originates from a study of cytomegalovirus exposure and HLA in healthy donors. Turning to the study itself: The roughly 130 validation repertoires, a later analysis reported, used the same platform as the roughly 700 repertoires from the first cohort.

As concerns this clone: Its specificity is not known.

TCRdb's copy holds only in-frame clones and misses some; the assay was immunoSEQ multiplex PCR. The sample holds about 70,000 clones, roughly 94% seen once. From the approximately 120-subject validation cohort, which was separate from the roughly 670-subject first cohort, the donors were drawn. The germline gives CDR1 MGHRA, CDR2 YSYEKL. This CDR3 region has 17 residues. Trimming removed 1 base from V and 0 bases from J; junction bases left unmatched: 3. Study-wide findings and caveats: One later analysis, an examination of the 90 to 150 validation repertoires, found that first-cohort TCR clusters tended to co-occur in them. Investigators reported some 150 TCR beta chains as tied to cytomegalovirus.

The sample was PBMCs. This TCR was sampled from a woman aged 18-30 years in good health and CMV-seropositive. The genes are TRBV4-1 and TRBJ2-6, with TRBD1 matching over 7 bases. The CDR3 here is CASSQAGTASGANVLTF. For the CDR3, the DNA is TGCGCCAGCAGCCAAGCAGGGACAGCCTCTGGGGCCAACGTCCTGACTTTC.